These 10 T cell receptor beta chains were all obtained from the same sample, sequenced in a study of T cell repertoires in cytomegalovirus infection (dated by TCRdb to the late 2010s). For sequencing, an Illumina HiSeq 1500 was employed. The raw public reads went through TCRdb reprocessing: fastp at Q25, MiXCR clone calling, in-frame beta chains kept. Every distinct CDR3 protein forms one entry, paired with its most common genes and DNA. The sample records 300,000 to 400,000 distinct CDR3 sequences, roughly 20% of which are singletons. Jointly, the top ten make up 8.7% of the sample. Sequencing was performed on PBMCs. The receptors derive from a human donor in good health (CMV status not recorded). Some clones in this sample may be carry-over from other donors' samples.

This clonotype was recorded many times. CDR3: CASSPDTSGGYEQYF. The CDR3, as DNA: TGTGCCAGCAGCCCGGACACTAGCGGGGGATACGAGCAGTACTTC. V usage is TRBV7-2 and J usage is TRBJ2-7; 11 bases align to TRBD2. The CDR3 spans 15 residues. CDR1 and CDR2 (germline): SGHTA, FQGNSA. Trimming at V came to 5 bases and at J to 4 bases, leaving 7 bases not matched to a gene.

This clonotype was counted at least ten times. CDR3 in DNA: TGTGCCAGCAGCTTGGTCGGCGGGGGCCCCACAGATACGCAGTATTTT. Amino acid sequence: CASSLVGGGPTDTQYF. V is TRBV5-4 and J is TRBJ2-3; the D gene is possibly TRBD2 (7 bases). The V and J ends lost 0 bases and 2 bases respectively, with 13 bases between them. The length of the CDR3 is 16 residues. Per germline, CDR1 SGHNT and CDR2 YYREEE (reference sequence).

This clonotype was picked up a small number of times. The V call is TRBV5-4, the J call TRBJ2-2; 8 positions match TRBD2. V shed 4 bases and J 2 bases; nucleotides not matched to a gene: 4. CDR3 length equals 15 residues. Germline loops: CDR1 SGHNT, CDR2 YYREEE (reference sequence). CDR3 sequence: CASSPRGGNTGELFF. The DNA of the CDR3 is TGTGCCAGCAGCCCTCGGGGGGGCAACACCGGGGAGCTGTTTTTT.

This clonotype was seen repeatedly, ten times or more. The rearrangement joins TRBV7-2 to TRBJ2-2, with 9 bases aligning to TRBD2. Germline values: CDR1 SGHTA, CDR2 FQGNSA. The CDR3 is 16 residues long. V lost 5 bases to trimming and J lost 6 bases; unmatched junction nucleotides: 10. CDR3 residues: CASSARTSVMAGELFF. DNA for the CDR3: TGTGCCAGCAGCGCCCGGACTAGCGTGATGGCCGGGGAGCTGTTTTTT.

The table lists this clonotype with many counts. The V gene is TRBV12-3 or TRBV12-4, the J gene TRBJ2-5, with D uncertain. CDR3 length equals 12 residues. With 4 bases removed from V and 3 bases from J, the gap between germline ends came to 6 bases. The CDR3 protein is CASSSWEETQYF. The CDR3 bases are TGTGCCAGCAGTTCCTGGGAAGAGACCCAGTACTTC.

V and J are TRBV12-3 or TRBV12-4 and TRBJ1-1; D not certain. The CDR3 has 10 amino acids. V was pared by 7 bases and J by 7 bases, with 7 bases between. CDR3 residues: CASMRVEAFF. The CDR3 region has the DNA TGTGCCAGCATGCGAGTTGAAGCTTTCTTT.

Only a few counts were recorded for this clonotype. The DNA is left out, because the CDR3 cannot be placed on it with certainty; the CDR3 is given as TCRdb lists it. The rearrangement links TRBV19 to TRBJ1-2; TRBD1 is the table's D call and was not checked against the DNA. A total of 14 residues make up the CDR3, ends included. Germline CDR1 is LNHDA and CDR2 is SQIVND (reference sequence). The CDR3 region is CASSIVSGPEGYTF.

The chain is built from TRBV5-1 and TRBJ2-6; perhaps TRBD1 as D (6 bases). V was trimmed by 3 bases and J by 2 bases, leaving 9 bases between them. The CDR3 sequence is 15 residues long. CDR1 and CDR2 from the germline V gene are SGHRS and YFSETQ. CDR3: CASSYRTAGANVLTF. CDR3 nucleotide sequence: TGCGCCAGCAGCTACAGGACAGCTGGGGCCAACGTCCTGACTTTC.

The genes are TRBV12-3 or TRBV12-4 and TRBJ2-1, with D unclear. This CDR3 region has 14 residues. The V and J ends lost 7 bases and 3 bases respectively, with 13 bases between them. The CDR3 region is CASNPKAGYNEQFF. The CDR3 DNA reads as TGTGCCAGCAATCCTAAAGCCGGCTACAATGAGCAGTTCTTC.

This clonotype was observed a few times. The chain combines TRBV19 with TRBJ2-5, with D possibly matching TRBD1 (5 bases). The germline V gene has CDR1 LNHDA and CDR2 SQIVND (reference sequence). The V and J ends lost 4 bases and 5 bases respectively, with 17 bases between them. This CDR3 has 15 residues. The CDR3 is CASSSTQGPTETQYF. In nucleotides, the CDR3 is TGTGCCAGTAGTAGCACTCAGGGCCCTACGGAGACCCAGTACTTC.